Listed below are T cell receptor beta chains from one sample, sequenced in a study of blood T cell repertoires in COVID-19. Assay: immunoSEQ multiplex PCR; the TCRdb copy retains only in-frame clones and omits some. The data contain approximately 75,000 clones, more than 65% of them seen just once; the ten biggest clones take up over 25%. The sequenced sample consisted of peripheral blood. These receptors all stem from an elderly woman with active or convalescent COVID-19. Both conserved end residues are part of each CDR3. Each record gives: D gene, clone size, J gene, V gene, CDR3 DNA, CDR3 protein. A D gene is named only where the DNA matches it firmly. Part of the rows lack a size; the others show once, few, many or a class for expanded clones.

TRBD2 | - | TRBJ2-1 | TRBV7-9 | TGTGCCAGCAGCTTAGCGCCGGCTACTAGCGGGGGAGGGAATGAGCAGTTCTTC | CASSLAPATSGGGNEQFF
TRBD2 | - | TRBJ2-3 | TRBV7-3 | TGTGCCAGCAGCACTAGCGGACTCACAGATACGCAGTATTTT | CASSTSGLTDTQYF
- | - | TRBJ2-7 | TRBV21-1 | TGTGCCAGCAGCAAACCGGTGGATCGAGGGGGCTCCTACGAGCAGTACTTC | CASSKPVDRGGSYEQYF
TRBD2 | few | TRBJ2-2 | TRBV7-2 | TGTGCCAGCAGCTTAGGCGGGGGGGCGAACACCGGGGAGCTGTTTTTT | CASSLGGGANTGELFF
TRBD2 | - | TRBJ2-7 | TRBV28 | TGTGCCAGCAGTTTGGGGGGAGGGGAGTCGGGATACGAGCAGTACTTC | CASSLGGGESGYEQYF
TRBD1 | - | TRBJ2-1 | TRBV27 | TGTGCCAGCAGGAGGAAGTCGGGACAGGGGGCGGCCTACAATGAGCAGTTCTTC | CASRRKSGQGAAYNEQFF
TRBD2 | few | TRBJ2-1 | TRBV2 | TGTGCCAGCAGTGGGGCGGGGGGGACCTACAATGAGCAGTTCTTC | CASSGAGGTYNEQFF
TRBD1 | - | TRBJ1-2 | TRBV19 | TGTGCCAGTACCCCTAATAGCGGGACAGGGCTTCATGGCTACACCTTC | CASTPNSGTGLHGYTF
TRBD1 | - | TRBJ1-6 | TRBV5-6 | TGTGCCAGCAGCACCGGGACAGGGCTCTATAATTCACCCCTCCACTTT | CASSTGTGLYNSPLHF
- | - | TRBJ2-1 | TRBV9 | TGTGCCAGCAGCGTAACACAGTACAATGAGCAGTTCTTC | CASSVTQYNEQFF